One and the same sample provided the 6 T cell receptor beta chains below, sequenced in a study of radiation and T cells in renal cell carcinoma. The assay was immunoSEQ multiplex PCR, and TCRdb's table has in-frame clones only and misses some. The table lists roughly 64,000 clones, about 80% of them singletons, with over 5.5% in the top ten. Stated time point: blood 4 weeks post-SBRT, at nephrectomy. Treatment of the sample: 15 Gy SBRT to primary tumor, nephrectomy 4 weeks later. This specimen was blood, taken from a patient whose treatment included radiotherapy and nephrectomy. Receptors were obtained from a man between 60 and 70 years old with renal cell carcinoma.

This clone was detected a few times. The CDR3 sequence is CSVDEGMNTEAFF. CDR3 nucleotide sequence: TGCAGCGTTGACGAGGGGATGAACACTGAAGCTTTCTTT. The chain links TRBV29-1 to TRBJ1-1; perhaps TRBD1 as D (5 bases). The germline gives CDR1 SQVTM, CDR2 ANQGSEA. The CDR3 has 13 amino acids. The germline V and J ends were trimmed by 3 bases and 0 bases, with 8 bases remaining between them.

V and J are TRBV28 and TRBJ1-2, with 7 positions matching TRBD1. V was clipped by 5 bases and J by 4 bases; unmatched bases: 4. The V gene's germline CDR1 is MDHEN and CDR2 SYDVKM. The CDR3 has 13 amino acids. The CDR3 loop is CASSKQGTYGYTF. The DNA for the CDR3 is TGTGCCAGCAGTAAACAGGGGACCTATGGCTACACCTTC.

The J gene is TRBJ1-2, the V gene TRBV5-1; TRBD1 matches 12 bases. This CDR3 is 15 amino acids long. After removal of 3 bases from V and 4 bases from J, the junction contained 4 bases not matched to a gene. CDR1 and CDR2 from the germline V gene are SGHRS and YFSETQ. The CDR3 DNA reads TGCGCCAGCAGCTACGGGACAGGGGGCATCTATGGCTACACCTTC. Protein product: CASSYGTGGIYGYTF.

In its sample, this clone was seen once. The chain links TRBV2 to TRBJ2-7; 11 bases line up with TRBD2. CDR1 SNHLY and CDR2 FYNNEI come from the germline V gene. The junction had 8 bases not matched to a gene; V was cut back by 4 bases and J by 0 bases. This CDR3 has 17 residues. For the CDR3, the DNA is TGTGCCAGCAGTGTGGAACTAGCGGGGGTCACCTCCTACGAGCAGTACTTC. Its protein is CASSVELAGVTSYEQYF. Full variable domain (missing parts from reference TRBV2 and TRBJ2-7): EPEVTQTPSHQVTQMGQEVILRCVPISNHLYFYWYRQILGQKVEFLVSFYNNEISEKSEIFDDQFSVERPDGSNFTLKIRSTKLEDSAMYFCASSVELAGVTSYEQYFGPGTRLTVT.

The V and J genes are TRBV7-4 and TRBJ1-1, with D unclear. The V gene's germline CDR1 is SGHVT and CDR2 SQSDAQ. The CDR3 is 13 residues long. V was trimmed by 5 bases and J by 4 bases, leaving 11 bases between them. The CDR3 region has the DNA TGTGCCAGCAGCGTAGTTCGCAGCACTGAAGCTTTCTTT. Translating it yields CASSVVRSTEAFF.

The chain recombines TRBV11-3 with TRBJ2-1; D perhaps matches TRBD2 (5 bases). The CDR3 loop spans 14 amino acids. Germline V gene data show CDR1 as SGHNT and CDR2 as YENEEA. The ends were cut back, 1 base at V and 3 bases at J, with 7 bases in the middle. The CDR3 sequence is CASSLVGDYNEQFF. CDR3 in DNA: TGTGCCAGCAGCTTAGTGGGAGACTACAATGAGCAGTTCTTC.